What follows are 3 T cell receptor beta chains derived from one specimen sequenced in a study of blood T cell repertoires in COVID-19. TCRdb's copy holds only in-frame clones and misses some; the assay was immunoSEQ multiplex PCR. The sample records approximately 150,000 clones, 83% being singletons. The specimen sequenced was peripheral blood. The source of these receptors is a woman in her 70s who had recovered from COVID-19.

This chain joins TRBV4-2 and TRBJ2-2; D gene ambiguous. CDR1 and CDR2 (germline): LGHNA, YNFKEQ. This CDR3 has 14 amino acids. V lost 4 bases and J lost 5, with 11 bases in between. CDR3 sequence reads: CASSPPGATGELFF. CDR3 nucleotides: TGTGCCAGCAGCCCCCCCGGAGCGACCGGGGAGCTGTTTTTT.

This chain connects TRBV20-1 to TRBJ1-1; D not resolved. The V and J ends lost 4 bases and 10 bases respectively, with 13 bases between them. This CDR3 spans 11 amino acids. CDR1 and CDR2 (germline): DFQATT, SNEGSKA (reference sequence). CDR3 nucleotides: TGCAGTGCTACACACCGACAAGGAGCTTTCTTT. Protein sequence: CSATHRQGAFF.

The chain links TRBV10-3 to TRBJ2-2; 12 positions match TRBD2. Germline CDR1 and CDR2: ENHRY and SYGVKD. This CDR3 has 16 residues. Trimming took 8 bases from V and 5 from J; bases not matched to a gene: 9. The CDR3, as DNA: TGTGCCATCGGCCTAGCGGGAGGGCCACGGACCGGGGAGCTGTTTTTT. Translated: CAIGLAGGPRTGELFF.